These 12 T cell receptor beta chains were sequenced from one sample in a study of T cells in Graves' hyperthyroidism and ophthalmopathy. TCR beta CDR3 regions were amplified from RNA. The primer set for the first-round RT-PCR of the TCR CDR3 was HTBI. MiXCR, applied by TCRdb to the multiplex PCR reads, yields one record per CDR3 protein. The data show approximately 480,000 distinct CDR3 sequences, with around 21% seen just once and approximately 26% held by the top ten. Input material: blood. These receptor sequences come from a young man with Graves' hyperthyroidism.

With respect to this clonotype: A much bigger clone sits one base away, suggesting this may be a read error. V gene TRBV7-2 combines with J gene TRBJ2-5, with no clear D. From germline, CDR1 is SGHTA and CDR2 FQGNSA. Trimming removed 3 bases from V and 2 bases from J, with 4 bases in between. There are 12 residues in the CDR3. The CDR3 region has the DNA TGTGCCAGCAGCTTCTGGCAAGAGACCCAGTACTTC. Translation gives CASSFWQETQYF.

Many counts were recorded for this clonotype. This chain uses TRBV2 with TRBJ2-2; 8 bases are a match to TRBD1. The CDR3 sequence is 15 residues long. Germline values: CDR1 SNHLY, CDR2 FYNNEI. V was clipped by 9 bases and J by 7 bases; unmatched bases: 13. CDR3 nucleotides: TGTGCCAGGCTAGAGACCAGGGGGCTCGGCGGGGAGCTGTTTTTT. This gives the protein CARLETRGLGGELFF.

This clonotype was found many times. The V call is TRBV6-5, the J call TRBJ1-6, with a possible D match to TRBD1 (6 bases). Trimming stripped 0 bases from V and 14 bases from J, with 17 bases between. Germline CDR1 reads MNHEY; CDR2 reads SVGAGI. The CDR3 is 15 amino acids. CDR3 bases: TGTGCCAGCAGTTACTCGAGTGAAGGGGGAAGGGCCCTCCACTTT. Its protein is CASSYSSEGGRALHF.

This clonotype was seen at least ten times. CDR3 coding DNA: TGTGCCAGCAGCTTTCCCCCCCAGGCGACCCAGTACTTC. Amino acids: CASSFPPQATQYF. The chain links TRBV11-2 to TRBJ2-5, with D hard to call. The V and J ends lost 3 bases and 7 bases respectively, with 12 bases between them. Germline V gene sequence: CDR1 SGHAT, CDR2 FQNNGV. The CDR3 contains 13 residues.

There are many counts of this clonotype. The V call is TRBV12-3 or TRBV12-4, the J call TRBJ2-7; 12 nucleotides agree with TRBD2. This CDR3 comprises 14 residues. The V and J ends lost 9 bases and 4 bases, in that order; junction bases with no gene match: 7. In nucleotides, the CDR3 is TGTGCCAGTCCTCGACTAGCGGGAGAGTACGAGCAGTACTTC. Translation gives CASPRLAGEYEQYF.

This clonotype was picked up many times. This chain connects TRBV2 to TRBJ1-2, with unresolved D. Trimming cost V 3 bases and J 5 bases, with 16 bases left between them. The CDR3 loop spans 15 amino acids. Germline CDR1 reads SNHLY; CDR2 reads FYNNEI. Written as DNA, the CDR3 is TGTGCCAGCAGTGATCCGTCGTGGACGAGGTATGGCTACACCTTC. Residues: CASSDPSWTRYGYTF.

This clonotype was picked up many times. This chain joins TRBV4-2 and TRBJ2-7, with 7 nucleotides matching TRBD1. The germline V gene has CDR1 LGHNA and CDR2 YNFKEQ. The CDR3 spans 15 residues. V lost 4 bases to trimming and J lost 0 bases; unmatched junction nucleotides: 6. CDR3 nucleotide sequence: TGTGCCAGCAGCCGAGGGGGCTTCAGCTCCTACGAGCAGTACTTC. The encoded protein is CASSRGGFSSYEQYF.

The chain carries TRBV20-1 and TRBJ2-7; D possibly matches TRBD1 or TRBD2 (5 bases each). Germline values: CDR1 DFQATT, CDR2 SNEGSKA (reference sequence). The CDR3 totals 10 residues. V was cut by 7 bases and J by 10 bases, with 14 bases left in between. This chain's CDR3 is CSVGAPSQYF. The CDR3 DNA is TGCAGTGTCGGGGCACCCAGTCAGTACTTC.

The table lists this clonotype with many counts. V is TRBV28 and J is TRBJ1-5; D possibly corresponds to TRBD1 (6 bases). CDR3 size: 16 residues. V lost 3 bases to trimming and J lost 4 bases, with 16 bases between them. CDR1 MDHEN and CDR2 SYDVKM come from the germline V gene. CDR3 region: CASSLTGGRRNQPQHF. CDR3 bases: TGTGCCAGCAGTTTGACGGGGGGCAGGAGGAATCAGCCCCAGCATTTT. The full variable domain, its missing parts supplied by reference TRBV28 and TRBJ1-5, is DVKVTQSSRYLVKRTGEKVFLECVQDMDHENMFWYRQDPGLGLRLIYFSYDVKMKEKGDIPEGYSVSREKKERFSLILESASTNQTSMYLCASSLTGGRRNQPQHFGDGTRLSIL.

This clonotype was seen at least ten times. The V gene is TRBV7-9, the J gene TRBJ2-7; 7 bases match TRBD1. The CDR3 is made up of 14 amino acids. Losses at the gene ends were 4 bases for V and 3 bases for J; bases not matched to a gene: 6. Germline values: CDR1 SEHNR, CDR2 FQNEAQ (reference sequence). CDR3 residues: CASSSRGTDYEQYF. The CDR3 DNA sequence: TGTGCCAGCAGCTCCCGAGGGACAGACTACGAGCAGTACTTC.

This clonotype was recorded many times. The rearrangement joins TRBV27 to TRBJ2-4; D gene unclear. The CDR3 spans 17 residues. V lost 0 bases to trimming and J lost 3 bases, with 15 bases between them. Germline V lookup: CDR1 MNHEY, CDR2 SMNVEV (reference sequence). CDR3 protein: CASSLSPPAVGKNIQYF. The DNA of the CDR3 is TGTGCCAGCAGTTTATCTCCACCGGCGGTGGGCAAAAACATTCAGTACTTC.

This clonotype has at least ten counts. The V and J genes are TRBV7-6 and TRBJ1-5; D possibly corresponds to TRBD1 (5 bases). V lost 1 base and J 8 bases, leaving 12 bases between the germline ends. The CDR3 runs to 14 residues. From germline, CDR1 is SGHVS and CDR2 FNYEAQ. CDR3 sequence (DNA): TGTGCCAGCAGCTTAGAACAGGCCGGGGAGCCCCAGCATTTT. Translated: CASSLEQAGEPQHF.